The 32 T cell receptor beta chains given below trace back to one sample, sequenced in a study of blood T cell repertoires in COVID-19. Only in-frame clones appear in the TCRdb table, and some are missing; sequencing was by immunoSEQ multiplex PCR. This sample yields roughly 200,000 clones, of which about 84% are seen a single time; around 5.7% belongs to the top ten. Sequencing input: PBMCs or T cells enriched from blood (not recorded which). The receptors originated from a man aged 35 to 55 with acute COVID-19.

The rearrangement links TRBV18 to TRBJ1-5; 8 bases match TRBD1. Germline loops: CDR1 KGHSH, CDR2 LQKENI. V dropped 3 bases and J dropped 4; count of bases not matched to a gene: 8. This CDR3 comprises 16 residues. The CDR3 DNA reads TGTGCCAGCTCACCCCCCCCAGGGGGCAAGAATCAGCCCCAGCATTTT. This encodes CASSPPPGGKNQPQHF.

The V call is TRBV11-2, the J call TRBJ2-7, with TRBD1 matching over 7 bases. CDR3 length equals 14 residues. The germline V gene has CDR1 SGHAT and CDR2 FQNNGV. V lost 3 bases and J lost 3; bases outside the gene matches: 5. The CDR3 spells CASSLRQGFYEQYF. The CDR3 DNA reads TGTGCCAGCAGCTTGCGACAGGGTTTCTACGAGCAGTACTTC.

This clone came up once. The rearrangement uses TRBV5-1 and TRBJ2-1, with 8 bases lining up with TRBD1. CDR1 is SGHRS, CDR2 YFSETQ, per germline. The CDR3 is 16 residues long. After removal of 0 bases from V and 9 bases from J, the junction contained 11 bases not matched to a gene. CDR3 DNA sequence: TGCGCCAGCAGCTTGGAAGCAGGGGGCGCGTTAAGTGAGCAGTTCTTC. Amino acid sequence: CASSLEAGGALSEQFF. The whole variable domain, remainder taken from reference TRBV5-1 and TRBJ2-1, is KAGVTQTPRYLIKTRGQQVTLSCSPISGHRSVSWYQQTPGQGLQFLFEYFSETQRNKGNFPGRFSGRQFSNSRSEMNVSTLELGDSALYLCASSLEAGGALSEQFFGPGTRLTVL.

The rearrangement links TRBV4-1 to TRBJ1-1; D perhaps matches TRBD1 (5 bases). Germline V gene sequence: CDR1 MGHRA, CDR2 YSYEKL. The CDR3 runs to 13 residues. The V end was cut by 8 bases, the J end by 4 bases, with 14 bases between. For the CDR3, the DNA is TGCGCCAGCGGGCTGACAGTCCCCACTGAAGCTTTCTTT. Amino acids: CASGLTVPTEAFF.

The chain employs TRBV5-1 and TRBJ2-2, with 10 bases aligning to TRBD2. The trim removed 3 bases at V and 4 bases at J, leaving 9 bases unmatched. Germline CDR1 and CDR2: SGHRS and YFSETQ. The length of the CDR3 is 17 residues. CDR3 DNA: TGCGCCAGCAGCTGGGGGATAGCGGGAGGTGGCACCGGGGAGCTGTTTTTT. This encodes CASSWGIAGGGTGELFF.

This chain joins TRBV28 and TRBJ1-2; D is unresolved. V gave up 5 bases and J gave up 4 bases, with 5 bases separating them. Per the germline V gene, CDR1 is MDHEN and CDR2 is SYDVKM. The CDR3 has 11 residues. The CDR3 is CASSPLYGYTF. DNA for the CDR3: TGTGCCAGCAGTCCACTCTATGGCTACACCTTC.

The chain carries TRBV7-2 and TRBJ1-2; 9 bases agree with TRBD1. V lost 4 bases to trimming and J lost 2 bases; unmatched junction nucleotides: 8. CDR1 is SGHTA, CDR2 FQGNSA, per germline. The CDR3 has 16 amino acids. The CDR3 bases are TGTGCCAGCAGCTCCTCCTTGACAGGGGGGAACTATGGCTACACCTTC. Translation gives CASSSSLTGGNYGYTF.

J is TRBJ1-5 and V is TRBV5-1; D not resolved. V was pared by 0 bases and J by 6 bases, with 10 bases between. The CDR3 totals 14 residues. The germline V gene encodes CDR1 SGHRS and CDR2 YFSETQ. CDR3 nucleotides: TGCGCCAGCAGCTTGGGGCCGGGTCCTCAGCCCCAGCATTTT. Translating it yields CASSLGPGPQPQHF.

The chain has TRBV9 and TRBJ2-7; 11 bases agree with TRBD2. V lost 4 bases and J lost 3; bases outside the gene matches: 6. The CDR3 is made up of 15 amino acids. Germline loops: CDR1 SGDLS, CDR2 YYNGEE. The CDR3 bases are TGTGCCAGCAGCCCCCCCGGGACTAGCGGCTACGAGCAGTACTTC. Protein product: CASSPPGTSGYEQYF.

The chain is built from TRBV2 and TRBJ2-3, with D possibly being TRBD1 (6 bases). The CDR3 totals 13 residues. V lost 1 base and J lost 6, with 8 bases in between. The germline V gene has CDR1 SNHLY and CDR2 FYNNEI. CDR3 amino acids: CASSEVRGDTQYF. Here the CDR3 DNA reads TGTGCCAGCAGTGAAGTAAGGGGGGATACGCAGTATTTT.

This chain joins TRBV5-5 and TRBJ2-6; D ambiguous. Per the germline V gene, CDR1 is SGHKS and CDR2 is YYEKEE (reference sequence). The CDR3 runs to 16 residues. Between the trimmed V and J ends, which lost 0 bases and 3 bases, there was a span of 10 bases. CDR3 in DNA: TGTGCCAGCAGCTTGGTTTATGGGCTTGGGGCCAACGTCCTGACTTTC. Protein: CASSLVYGLGANVLTF.

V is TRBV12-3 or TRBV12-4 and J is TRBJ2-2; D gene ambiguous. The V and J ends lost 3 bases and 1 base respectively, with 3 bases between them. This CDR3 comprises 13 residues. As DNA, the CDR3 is TGTGCCAGCAGTTTCATGAACACCGGGGAGCTGTTTTTT. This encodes CASSFMNTGELFF.

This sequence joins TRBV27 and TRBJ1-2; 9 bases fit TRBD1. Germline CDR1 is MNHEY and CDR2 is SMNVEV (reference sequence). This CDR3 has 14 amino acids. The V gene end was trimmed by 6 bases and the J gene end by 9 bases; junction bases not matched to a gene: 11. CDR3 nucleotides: TGTGCCAGCAGCCGAGGGGGGGACAGGGCGCGCTACACCTTC. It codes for CASSRGGDRARYTF.

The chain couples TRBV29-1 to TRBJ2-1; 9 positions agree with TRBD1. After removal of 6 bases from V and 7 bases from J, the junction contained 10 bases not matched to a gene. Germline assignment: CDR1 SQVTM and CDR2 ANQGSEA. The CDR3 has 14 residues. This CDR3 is CSVDPPGQGNEQFF. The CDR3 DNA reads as TGCAGCGTGGACCCACCGGGACAGGGAAATGAGCAGTTCTTC.

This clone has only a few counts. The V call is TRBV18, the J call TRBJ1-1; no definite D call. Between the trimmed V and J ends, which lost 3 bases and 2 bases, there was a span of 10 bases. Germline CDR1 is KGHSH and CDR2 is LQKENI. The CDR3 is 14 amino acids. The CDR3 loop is CASSPRGGNTEAFF. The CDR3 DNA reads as TGTGCCAGCTCACCGCGGGGTGGTAACACTGAAGCTTTCTTT.

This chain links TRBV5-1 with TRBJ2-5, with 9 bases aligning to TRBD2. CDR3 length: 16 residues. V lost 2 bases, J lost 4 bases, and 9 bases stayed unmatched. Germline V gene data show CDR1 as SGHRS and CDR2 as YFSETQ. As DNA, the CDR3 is TGCGCCAGCAGCTTCGGGGCGGGAGGGGGGCGAGAGACCCAGTACTTC. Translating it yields CASSFGAGGGRETQYF. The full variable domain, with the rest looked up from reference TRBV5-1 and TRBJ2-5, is KAGVTQTPRYLIKTRGQQVTLSCSPISGHRSVSWYQQTPGQGLQFLFEYFSETQRNKGNFPGRFSGRQFSNSRSEMNVSTLELGDSALYLCASSFGAGGGRETQYFGPGTRLLVL.

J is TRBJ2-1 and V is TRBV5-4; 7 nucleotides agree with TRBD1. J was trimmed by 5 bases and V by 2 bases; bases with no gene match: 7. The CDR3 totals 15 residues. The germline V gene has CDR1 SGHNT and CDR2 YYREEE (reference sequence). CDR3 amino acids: CASSLRQGVDNEQFF. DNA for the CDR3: TGTGCCAGCAGCTTAAGGCAGGGGGTAGACAATGAGCAGTTCTTC.

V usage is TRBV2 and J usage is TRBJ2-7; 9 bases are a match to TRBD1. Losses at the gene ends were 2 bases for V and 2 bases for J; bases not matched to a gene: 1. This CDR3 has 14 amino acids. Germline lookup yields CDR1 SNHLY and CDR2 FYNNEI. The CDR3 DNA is TGTGCCAGCAGTGAAAGGACAGGGGCCTACGAGCAGTACTTC. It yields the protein CASSERTGAYEQYF.

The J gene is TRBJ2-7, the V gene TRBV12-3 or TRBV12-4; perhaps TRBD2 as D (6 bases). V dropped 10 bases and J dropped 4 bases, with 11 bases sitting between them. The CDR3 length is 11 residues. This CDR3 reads CATKRGYEQYF. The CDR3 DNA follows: TGTGCCACCAAACGGGGGTACGAGCAGTACTTC.

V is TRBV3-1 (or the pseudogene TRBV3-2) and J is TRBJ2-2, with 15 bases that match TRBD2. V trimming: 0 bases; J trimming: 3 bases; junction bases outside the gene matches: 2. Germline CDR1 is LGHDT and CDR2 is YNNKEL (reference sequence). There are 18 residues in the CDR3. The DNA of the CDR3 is TGTGCCAGCAGCCAAGAGGGACTAGCGGGAGGTGACACCGGGGAGCTGTTTTTT. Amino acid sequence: CASSQEGLAGGDTGELFF.

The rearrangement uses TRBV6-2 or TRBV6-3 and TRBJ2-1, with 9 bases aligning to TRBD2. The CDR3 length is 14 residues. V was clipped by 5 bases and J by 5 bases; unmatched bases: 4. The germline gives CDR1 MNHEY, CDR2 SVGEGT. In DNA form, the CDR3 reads TGTGCCAGCAGTCTACTAGCGGGCGACAATGAGCAGTTCTTC. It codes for CASSLLAGDNEQFF.

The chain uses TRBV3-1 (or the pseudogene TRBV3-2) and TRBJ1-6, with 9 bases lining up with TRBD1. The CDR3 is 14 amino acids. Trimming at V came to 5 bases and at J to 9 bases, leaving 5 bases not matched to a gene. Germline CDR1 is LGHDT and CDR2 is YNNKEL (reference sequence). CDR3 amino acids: CASSTGQGLSPLHF. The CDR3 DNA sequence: TGTGCCAGCAGCACGGGACAGGGACTTTCACCCCTCCACTTT.

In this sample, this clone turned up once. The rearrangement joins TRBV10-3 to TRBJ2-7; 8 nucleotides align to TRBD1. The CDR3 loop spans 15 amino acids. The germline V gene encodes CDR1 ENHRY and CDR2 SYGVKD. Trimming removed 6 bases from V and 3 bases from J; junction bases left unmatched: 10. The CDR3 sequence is CAISLLSDRGYEQYF. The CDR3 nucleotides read TGTGCCATCAGCCTCTTGAGCGACAGGGGCTACGAGCAGTACTTC.

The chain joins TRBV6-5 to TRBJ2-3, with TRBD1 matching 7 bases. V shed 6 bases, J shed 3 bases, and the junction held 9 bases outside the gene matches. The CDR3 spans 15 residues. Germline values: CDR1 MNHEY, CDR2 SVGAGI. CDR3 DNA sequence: TGTGCCAGCAGGAGAATGCAGGGGGTAACAGATACGCAGTATTTT. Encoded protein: CASRRMQGVTDTQYF.

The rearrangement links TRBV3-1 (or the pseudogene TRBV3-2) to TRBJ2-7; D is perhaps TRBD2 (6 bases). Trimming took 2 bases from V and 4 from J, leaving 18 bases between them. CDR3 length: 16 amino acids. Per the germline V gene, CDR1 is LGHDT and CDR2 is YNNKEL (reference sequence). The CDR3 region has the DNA TGTGCCAGCAGCCAATCGGGGGTAACCTACTTATACGAGCAGTACTTC. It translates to CASSQSGVTYLYEQYF.

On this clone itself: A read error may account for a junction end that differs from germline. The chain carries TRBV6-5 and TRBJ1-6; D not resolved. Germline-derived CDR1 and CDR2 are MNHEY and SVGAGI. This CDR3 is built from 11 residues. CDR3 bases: TGTGCCAGCAGCACTTCTCTCGAGAGCGAGTTT. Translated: CASSTSLESEF.

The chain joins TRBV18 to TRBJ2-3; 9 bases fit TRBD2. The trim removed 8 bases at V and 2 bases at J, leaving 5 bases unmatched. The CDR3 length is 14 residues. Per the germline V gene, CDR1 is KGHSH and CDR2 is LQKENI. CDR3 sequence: CASTRTSVTDTQYF. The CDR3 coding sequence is TGTGCCAGCACTCGGACTAGCGTCACAGATACGCAGTATTTT.

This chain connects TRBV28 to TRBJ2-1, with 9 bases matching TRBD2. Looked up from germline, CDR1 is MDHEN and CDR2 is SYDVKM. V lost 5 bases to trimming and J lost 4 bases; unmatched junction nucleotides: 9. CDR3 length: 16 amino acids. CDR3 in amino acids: CASSIRTSGSYNEQFF. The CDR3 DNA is TGTGCCAGCAGTATTAGAACTAGCGGGTCATACAATGAGCAGTTCTTC.

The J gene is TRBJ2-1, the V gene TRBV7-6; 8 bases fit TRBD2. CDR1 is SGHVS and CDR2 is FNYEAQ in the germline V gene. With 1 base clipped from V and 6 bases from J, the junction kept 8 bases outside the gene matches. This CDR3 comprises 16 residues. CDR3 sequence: CASSLVRSGRGNEQFF. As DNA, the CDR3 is TGTGCCAGCAGCTTAGTCAGGAGCGGGAGAGGCAATGAGCAGTTCTTC.

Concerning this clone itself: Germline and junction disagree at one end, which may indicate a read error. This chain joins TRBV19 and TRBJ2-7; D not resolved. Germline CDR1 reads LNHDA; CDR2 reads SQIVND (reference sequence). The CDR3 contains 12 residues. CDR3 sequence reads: CASSEVGYVVHF. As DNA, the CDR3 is TGTGCCAGTAGCGAGGTTGGGTACGTTGTGCACTTC.

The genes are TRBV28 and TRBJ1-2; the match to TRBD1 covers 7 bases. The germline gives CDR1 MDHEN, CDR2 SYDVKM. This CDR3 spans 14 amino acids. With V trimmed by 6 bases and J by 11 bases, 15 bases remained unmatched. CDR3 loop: CASRQDRDSSGYTF. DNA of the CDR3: TGTGCCAGCAGGCAAGACCGGGACAGCTCGGGGTACACCTTC.

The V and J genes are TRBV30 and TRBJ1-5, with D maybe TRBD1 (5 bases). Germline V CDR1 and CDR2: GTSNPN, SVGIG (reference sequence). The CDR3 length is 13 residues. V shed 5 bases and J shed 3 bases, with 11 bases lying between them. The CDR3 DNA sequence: TGTGCCTGGGAAGACAGTTTCAATCAGCCCCAGCATTTT. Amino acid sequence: CAWEDSFNQPQHF.